The 11 T cell receptor beta chains listed next were all sequenced from one sample in a study of blood T cell repertoires in COVID-19. The protocol was immunoSEQ multiplex PCR, while the TCRdb copy is restricted to in-frame clones and leaves out a portion. The sample carries fewer than 300,000 clones, around 84% recorded once. Sequencing used PBMCs or T cells enriched from blood (not recorded which). The receptors were gathered from a man aged 40-49 years who had been exposed to COVID-19.

This clone was recorded a few times. Additional DNA sequences in this sample encode the identical CDR3. This rearrangement joins TRBV28 to TRBJ1-1; the D is unclear. The CDR3 spans 16 residues. Trimming stripped 3 bases from V and 0 bases from J, with 14 bases between. Germline V gene data show CDR1 as MDHEN and CDR2 as SYDVKM. This CDR3 reads CASSLPLRNMNTEAFF. Here the CDR3 DNA reads TGTGCCAGCAGTTTGCCGCTCAGGAACATGAACACTGAAGCTTTCTTT. The full variable domain, its missing parts supplied by reference TRBV28 and TRBJ1-1, is DVKVTQSSRYLVKRTGEKVFLECVQDMDHENMFWYRQDPGLGLRLIYFSYDVKMKEKGDIPEGYSVSREKKERFSLILESASTNQTSMYLCASSLPLRNMNTEAFFGQGTRLTVV.

The chain is built from TRBV19 and TRBJ1-1; TRBD1 agrees at 8 bases. Germline V gene sequence: CDR1 LNHDA, CDR2 SQIVND (reference sequence). The CDR3 length is 16 residues. The junction had 9 bases not matched to a gene; V was cut back by 6 bases and J by 0 bases. Here the CDR3 reads CASRTSGGYLNTEAFF. The CDR3 DNA reads TGTGCCAGTAGAACTTCAGGGGGCTATTTGAACACTGAAGCTTTCTTT.

On this clone itself: A junction boundary mismatches the germline segment, possibly from a read error. The chain combines TRBV24-1 with TRBJ1-5; 8 nucleotides agree with TRBD1. Germline assignment: CDR1 KGHDR and CDR2 SFDVKD. CDR3 length: 14 amino acids. The CDR3 here is CATRGQGSNQLQHF. CDR3 bases: TGTGCCACCAGAGGACAGGGTAGCAATCAGCTCCAGCATTTT.

The sample holds a few counts of this clone. This chain connects TRBV2 to TRBJ1-3, with no clear D. Germline V gene lookup returns CDR1 SNHLY and CDR2 FYNNEI. This CDR3 is built from 14 residues. Trimming took 2 bases from V and 5 from J, leaving 10 bases between them. Here the CDR3 reads CASSETRSRNTIYF. The DNA for the CDR3 is TGTGCCAGCAGTGAAACGAGGTCGCGAAACACCATATATTTT. The full variable domain, completed using reference TRBV2 and TRBJ1-3, is EPEVTQTPSHQVTQMGQEVILRCVPISNHLYFYWYRQILGQKVEFLVSFYNNEISEKSEIFDDQFSVERPDGSNFTLKIRSTKLEDSAMYFCASSETRSRNTIYFGEGSWLTVV.

This chain joins TRBV11-3 and TRBJ1-2, with a possible D match to TRBD1 (5 bases). V lost 7 bases, J lost 6 bases, and 15 bases lay in between. The germline V gene has CDR1 SGHNT and CDR2 YENEEA. The CDR3 has 13 residues. CDR3 region: CASTWGDEDGYTF. CDR3 coding DNA: TGTGCCAGCACTTGGGGGGATGAGGATGGCTACACCTTC.

The chain is built from TRBV19 and TRBJ2-7; 8 nucleotides align to TRBD2. Germline lookup yields CDR1 LNHDA and CDR2 SQIVND (reference sequence). The CDR3 runs to 14 residues. Unmatched junction bases numbered 8, after V lost 10 bases and J lost 0 bases. The CDR3 region is CATADSGTSYEQYF. Written as DNA, the CDR3 is TGTGCCACCGCAGATAGCGGGACCTCCTACGAGCAGTACTTC.

V is TRBV3-1 (or the pseudogene TRBV3-2) and J is TRBJ1-2, with D hard to call. Germline assignment: CDR1 LGHDT and CDR2 YNNKEL (reference sequence). V lost 10 bases, J lost 7 bases, and 16 bases lay in between. This CDR3 contains 12 residues. The chain's CDR3 is CATRSPGVGYTF. The CDR3 DNA reads TGTGCCACGCGCTCCCCCGGGGTTGGCTACACCTTC.

The J gene is TRBJ1-5, the V gene TRBV5-8; no clear D. CDR1 and CDR2 from the germline V gene are SGHTS and YDEGEE. The V and J ends lost 4 bases and 0 bases respectively, with 8 bases between them. This CDR3 contains 14 residues. As DNA, the CDR3 is TGTGCCAGCAGCATCCTAAATAGCAATCAGCCCCAGCATTTT. This translates into CASSILNSNQPQHF.

This clone has more than one count but fewer than ten. V is TRBV29-1 and J is TRBJ1-1, with D tentatively TRBD1 (5 bases). The ends were cut back, 5 bases at V and 2 bases at J, with 9 bases in the middle. This CDR3 comprises 12 residues. Germline CDR1 reads SQVTM; CDR2 reads ANQGSEA. CDR3 in DNA: TGCAGCGTTCCGACAGCAAACACTGAAGCTTTCTTT. Its protein is CSVPTANTEAFF. Looking up the rest from reference TRBV29-1 and TRBJ1-1 gives the full variable domain: SAVISQKPSRDICQRGTSLTIQCQVDSQVTMMFWYRQQPGQSLTLIATANQGSEATYESGFVIDKFPISRPNLTFSTLTVSNMSPEDSSIYLCSVPTANTEAFFGQGTRLTVV.

This chain uses TRBV29-1 with TRBJ1-5; no clear D gene. Germline V gene lookup returns CDR1 SQVTM and CDR2 ANQGSEA. V lost 4 bases, J lost 2 bases, and 6 bases lay in between. CDR3 length equals 12 residues. CDR3 coding DNA: TGCAGCGTTGTTATTGGCAATCAGCCCCAGCATTTT. This gives the protein CSVVIGNQPQHF.

The chain couples TRBV4-1 to TRBJ2-6, with D maybe TRBD1 (5 bases). The CDR3 is 18 residues long. V shed 4 bases and J shed 4 bases, with 20 bases lying between them. The V gene's germline CDR1 is MGHRA and CDR2 YSYEKL. The CDR3: CASSLYRSGFLGANVLTF. For the CDR3, the DNA is TGCGCCAGCAGCCTTTATCGTTCAGGGTTCTTGGGGGCCAACGTCCTGACTTTC.